This T cell receptor beta chain was identified in a study of patients and donors after allogeneic stem cell transplantation. This clonotype was picked up a small number of times. TCRdb reprocessed the RT-PCR reads with MiXCR, giving one entry per CDR3 protein. The table lists roughly 940,000 distinct CDR3 sequences, roughly 18% of them singletons. The sequence was collected from a human donor who was either an allogeneic HSCT recipient or a stem cell or donor lymphocyte infusion donor (not recorded which). It is not recorded whose cells these are; they may come from a transplant donor. Sequencing was done on a sample of blood, either unsorted or a sorted T cell fraction (not recorded which).

The CDR3 nucleotides read TGTGCCAGCAGTTTTACCCCGGGACAGGGTGACTACGAGCAGTACTTC. It encodes CASSFTPGQGDYEQYF. The rearrangement joins TRBV12-3 or TRBV12-4 to TRBJ2-7; 9 bases fit TRBD1. The CDR3 loop spans 16 amino acids. J was trimmed by 3 bases and V by 3 bases; bases with no gene match: 9.